This TCR beta chain stems from a study of Ad26.COV2.S vaccination and SARS-CoV-2 variants. Study in general: The donor participated in the COV1001 trial, in its Ad26.COV2.S arm. Study-level findings and limits: Greater spike-specific TCR breadth was seen in vaccine recipients than in placebo recipients.

The assay was immunoSEQ multiplex PCR, and TCRdb's table has in-frame clones only and misses some. There are about 480,000 clones in the sample; 70% to 90% occur only once, and roughly 13% lies in the top ten. This clone was counted once. The antigen is not known. Indicated treatment: 15 to 20 received Ad26.COV2.S at low or high dose, single or two shots; 5 received placebo; per-sample allocation not given. Sampling was performed 63 days after the first vaccine or placebo injection. Germline V gene sequence: CDR1 DFQATT, CDR2 SNEGSKA (reference sequence). The length of the CDR3 is 16 residues. Trimming cost V 3 bases and J 4 bases, with 18 bases left between them.

The clonotype comes from a person between 18 and 65 years old who received the Ad26.COV2.S COVID-19 vaccine or a placebo. The J gene is TRBJ2-2, the V gene TRBV20-1; perhaps TRBD2 as D (5 bases). The material sequenced was peripheral blood, taken in a trial of Ad26.COV2.S vaccine versus placebo. In DNA, the CDR3 is TGCAGTGCTAGTTATCTCCGGGATGGGAGCACCGGGGAGCTGTTTTTT. Amino acid sequence: CSASYLRDGSTGELFF.